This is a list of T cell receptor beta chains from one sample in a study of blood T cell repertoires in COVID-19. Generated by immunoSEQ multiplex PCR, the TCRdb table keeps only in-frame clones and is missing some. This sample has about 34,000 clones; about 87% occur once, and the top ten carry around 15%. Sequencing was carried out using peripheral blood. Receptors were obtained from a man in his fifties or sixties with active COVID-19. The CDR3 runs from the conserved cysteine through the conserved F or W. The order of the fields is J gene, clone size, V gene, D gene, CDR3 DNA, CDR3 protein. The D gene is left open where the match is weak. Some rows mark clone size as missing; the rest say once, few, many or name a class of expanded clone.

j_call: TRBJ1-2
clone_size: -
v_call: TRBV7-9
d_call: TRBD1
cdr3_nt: TGTGCCAGCAGCTACGGACAGGGGGTCTCTGGCTACACCTTC
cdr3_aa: CASSYGQGVSGYTF

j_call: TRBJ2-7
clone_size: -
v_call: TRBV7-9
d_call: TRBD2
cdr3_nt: TGTGCCAGCAGCCCGGGACTAGCGGGTCCCTACGAGCAGTACTTC
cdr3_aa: CASSPGLAGPYEQYF

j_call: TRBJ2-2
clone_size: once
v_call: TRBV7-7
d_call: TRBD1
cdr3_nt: TGTGCTAGCAGCGGTACAGGGGGGACCGGGGAGCTGTTTTTT
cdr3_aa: CASSGTGGTGELFF

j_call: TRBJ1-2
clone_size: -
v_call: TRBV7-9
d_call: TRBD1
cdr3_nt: TGTGCCAGCAGTAAGACAGGGGGCGAGGGCTATGGCTACACCTTC
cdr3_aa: CASSKTGGEGYGYTF

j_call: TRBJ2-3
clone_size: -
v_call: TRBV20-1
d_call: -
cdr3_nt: TGCAGTGCTAGTGAGGACTGGAGCACAGATACGCAGTATTTT
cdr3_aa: CSASEDWSTDTQYF

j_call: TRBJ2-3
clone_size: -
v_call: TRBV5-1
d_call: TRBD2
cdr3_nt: TGCGCCAGCAGCTTGGGACTAGCGGGAGGTTTTGGAGGTACAGATACGCAGTATTTT
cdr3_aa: CASSLGLAGGFGGTDTQYF

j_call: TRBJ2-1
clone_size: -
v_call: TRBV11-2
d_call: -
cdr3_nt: TGTGCCAGCACTCTAGCCCTTCAAAACTACAATGAGCAGTTCTTC
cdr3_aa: CASTLALQNYNEQFF

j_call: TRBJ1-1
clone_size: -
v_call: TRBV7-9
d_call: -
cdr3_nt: TGTGCCAGCAGTCCAATGGCCATGAACACTGAAGCTTTCTTT
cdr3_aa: CASSPMAMNTEAFF

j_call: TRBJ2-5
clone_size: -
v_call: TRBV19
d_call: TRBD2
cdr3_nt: TGTGCCAGTAGTACTACTAGCGGAGGGCAAGAGACCCAGTACTTC
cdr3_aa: CASSTTSGGQETQYF

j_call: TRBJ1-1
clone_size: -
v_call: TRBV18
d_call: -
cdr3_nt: TGTGCCAGCTCACCGGGAGGCGCGGTGGACACTGAAGCTTTCTTT
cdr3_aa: CASSPGGAVDTEAFF

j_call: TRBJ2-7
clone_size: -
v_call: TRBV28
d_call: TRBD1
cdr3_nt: TGTGCCAGCAGAGCTGGGACAGGGCCGAATTACTTC
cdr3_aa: CASRAGTGPNYF

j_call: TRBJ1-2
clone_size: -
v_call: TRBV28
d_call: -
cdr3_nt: TGTGCCAGCAGTTTACAGACTAACTATGGCTACACCTTC
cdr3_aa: CASSLQTNYGYTF

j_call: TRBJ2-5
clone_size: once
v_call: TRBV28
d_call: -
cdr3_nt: TGTGCCAGCATGGACAACCAAGAGACCCAGTACTTC
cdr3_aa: CASMDNQETQYF

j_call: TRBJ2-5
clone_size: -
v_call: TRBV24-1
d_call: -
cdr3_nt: TGTGCCACCAGTGACCTGGACAGAGAGGGTCAAGAGACCCAGTACTTC
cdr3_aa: CATSDLDREGQETQYF

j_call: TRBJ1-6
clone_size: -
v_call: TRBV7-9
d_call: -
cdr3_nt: TGTGCCAGCAGCCGGACGGGGTTTTCACCCCTCCACTTT
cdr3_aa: CASSRTGFSPLHF

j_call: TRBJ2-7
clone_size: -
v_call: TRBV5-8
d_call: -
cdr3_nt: TGTGCCAGCACCCGGACAGTATCTACCTACGAGCAGTACTTC
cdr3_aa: CASTRTVSTYEQYF

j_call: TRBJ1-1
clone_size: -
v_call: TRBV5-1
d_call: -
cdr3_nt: TGCGCCAGCAGCCTGATGGGGGGGACTGAAGCTTTCTTT
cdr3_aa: CASSLMGGTEAFF

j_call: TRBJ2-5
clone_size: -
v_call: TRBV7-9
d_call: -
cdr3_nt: TGTGCCAGCAGCGCTAGGGGGAGGGGCAGACAAGAGACCCAGTACTTC
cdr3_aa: CASSARGRGRQETQYF

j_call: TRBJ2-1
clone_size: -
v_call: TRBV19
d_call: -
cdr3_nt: TGTGCCAGTAGTAAGGGGGAGTCCTACAATGAGCAGTTCTTC
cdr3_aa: CASSKGESYNEQFF

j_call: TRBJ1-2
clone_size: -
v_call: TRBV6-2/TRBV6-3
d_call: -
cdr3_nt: TGTGCCAGCAGTTACTCTCAGGGGTATGGCTACACCTTC
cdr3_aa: CASSYSQGYGYTF

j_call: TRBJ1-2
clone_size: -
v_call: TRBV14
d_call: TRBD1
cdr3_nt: TGTGCCAGCAGCCCCGGACAGGGCCCCTATGGCTACACCTTC
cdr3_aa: CASSPGQGPYGYTF

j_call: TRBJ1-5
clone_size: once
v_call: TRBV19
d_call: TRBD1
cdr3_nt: TGTGCCAGTAGTATCTGGGACAGGGGGACGTATCAGCCCCAGCATTTT
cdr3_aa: CASSIWDRGTYQPQHF

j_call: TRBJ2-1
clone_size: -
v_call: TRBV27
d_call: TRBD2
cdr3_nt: TGTGCCAGCAGCCAACCGGGACTAGCGGGAGTTCTGGGGGACAATGAGCAGTTCTTC
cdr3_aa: CASSQPGLAGVLGDNEQFF

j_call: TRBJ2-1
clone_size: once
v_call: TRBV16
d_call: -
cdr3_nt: TGTGCCAGCAGCCAAAAAACTAGCATCTCCTACAATGAGCAGTTCTTC
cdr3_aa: CASSQKTSISYNEQFF

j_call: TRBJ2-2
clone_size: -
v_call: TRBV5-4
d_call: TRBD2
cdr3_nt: TGTGCCAGCAGCTCGTCGTGGACTAGCGGGAGCGCCGGGGAGCTGTTTTTT
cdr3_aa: CASSSSWTSGSAGELFF

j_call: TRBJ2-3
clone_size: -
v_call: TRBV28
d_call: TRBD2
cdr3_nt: TGTGCCAGCAGTCTGCCGGGGGAGCGGGAGGGCCGGGCGCAGTATTTT
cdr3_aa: CASSLPGEREGRAQYF

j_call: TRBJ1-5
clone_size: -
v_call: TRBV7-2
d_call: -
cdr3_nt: TGTGCCAGCAGCTCCGGGGGAGTCTTAACCCAGCCCCAGCATTTT
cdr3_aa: CASSSGGVLTQPQHF

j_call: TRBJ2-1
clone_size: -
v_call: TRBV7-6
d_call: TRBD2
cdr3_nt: TGTGCCAGCAGCTTAGGGACTAGCGGAGCGGGGGAGCAGTTCTTC
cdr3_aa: CASSLGTSGAGEQFF

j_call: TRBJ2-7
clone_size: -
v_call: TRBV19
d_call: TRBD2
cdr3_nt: TGTGCCAGTAGTCTGCGGGAGGGCCCCTACGAGCAGTACTTC
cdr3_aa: CASSLREGPYEQYF

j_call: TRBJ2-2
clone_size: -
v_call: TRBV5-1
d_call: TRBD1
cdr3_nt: TGCGCCAGCAGCACGGACAGGGTTAGGGGTGCCGGGGAGCTGTTTTTT
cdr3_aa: CASSTDRVRGAGELFF

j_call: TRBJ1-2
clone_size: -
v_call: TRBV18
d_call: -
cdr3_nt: TGTGCCAGCTCACCAGTTGTCTCAGGGCCTTTCGGCTACACCTTC
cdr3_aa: CASSPVVSGPFGYTF

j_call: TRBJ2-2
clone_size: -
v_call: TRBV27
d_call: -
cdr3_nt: TGTGCCAGCAAGCGGCTAGCTCCAAACACCGGGGAGCTGTTTTTT
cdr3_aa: CASKRLAPNTGELFF

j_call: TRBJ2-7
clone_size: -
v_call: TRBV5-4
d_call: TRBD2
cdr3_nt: TGTGCCAGCAGCTTGGGCGGGGGGACCTACGAGCAGTACTTC
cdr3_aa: CASSLGGGTYEQYF

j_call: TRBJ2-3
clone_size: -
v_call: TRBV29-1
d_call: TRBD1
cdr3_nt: TGCAGCGGAAAGGGACAGGGTGTACATACGCAGTATTTT
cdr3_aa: CSGKGQGVHTQYF

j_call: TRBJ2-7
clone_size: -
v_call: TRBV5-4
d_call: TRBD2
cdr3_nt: TGTGCCAGCAGCTTTAACGGGGGGATCTCCTACGAGCAGTACTTC
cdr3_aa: CASSFNGGISYEQYF

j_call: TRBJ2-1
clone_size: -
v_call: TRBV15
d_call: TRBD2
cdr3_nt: TGTGCCACCAGCACCGGCGGAGCGGGGGCATCTAGTTACAATGAGCAGTTCTTC
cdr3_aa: CATSTGGAGASSYNEQFF

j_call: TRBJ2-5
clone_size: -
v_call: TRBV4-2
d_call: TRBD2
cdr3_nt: TGTGCCAGCAGCCGGGAGACTAGGACTAGCGGCCCCAAGTGGACCCAGTACTTC
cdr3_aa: CASSRETRTSGPKWTQYF